The following is a TCR beta chain sequence with its context. No antigen is known for it. Samples came from axillary lymph nodes draining the breast cancer. This record belongs to a study of breast tumors, draining lymph nodes, adjacent tissues. General observations from the study: Tumor and nontumor repertoires were significantly more similar in luminal-like than in basal-like breast cancer.

The CDR3 consists of 15 residues. After removal of 6 bases from V and 3 bases from J, the junction contained 11 bases not matched to a gene. TCRdb independently ran MiXCR on the multiplex PCR reads; one entry per CDR3 protein. The data show fewer than 300,000 distinct CDR3 sequences, with about 30% seen just once and around 1.4% held by the top ten. The V gene is TRBV12-3 or TRBV12-4, the J gene TRBJ2-7; TRBD2 aligns across 7 bases. The sequenced sample consisted of axillary lymph node tissue. The clonotype was recovered from a female donor with breast cancer. Some clones in this sample may be carry-over from other donors' samples. CDR3 bases: TGTGCCAGCAGCCCATCCCCAGCGGGACGCTACGAGCAGTACTTC. Translation gives CASSPSPAGRYEQYF.